A single sample is the source of the 19 T cell receptor beta chains below, sequenced in a study of CXCR3-negative and CXCR3-positive naive CD8 T cells. Carrying UMI labels, the TRB cDNA libraries were prepared through 5' RACE. TCRdb reworked the 5' RACE reads into one entry per CDR3 protein, no DNA. The table counts roughly 89,000 distinct CDR3 sequences; about 1.1% lies in the top ten. What was sequenced was naive CXCR3- CD8+ T cells from blood. Sample subset: CD45RO-CCR7+CD27+CD95- naive CD8+ T cells lacking CXCR3 (TNR3-). These receptors were collected from a human donor in good health. Some clones in this sample may be carry-over from other donors' samples.

The CDR3 protein is CASSLELYEQYF. The V and J genes are TRBV5-4 and TRBJ2-7. CDR1 is SGHNT and CDR2 is YYREEE in the germline V gene (reference sequence). The length of the CDR3 is 12 residues.

V and J are TRBV4-2 and TRBJ1-6. Germline CDR1 LGHNA, CDR2 YNFKEQ. This CDR3 is 15 amino acids long. CDR3 protein: CASSQEGSYNSPLHF.

The chain uses TRBV29-1 and TRBJ1-1; TCRdb's D gene call, TRBD1, goes unchecked for lack of DNA. The germline CDR1 and CDR2 sequences are SQVTM and ANQGSEA. The CDR3 loop spans 13 amino acids. CDR3 loop: CSVAGGDSTEAFF.

The chain employs TRBV29-1 and TRBJ2-1. Germline V lookup: CDR1 SQVTM, CDR2 ANQGSEA. This CDR3 region has 13 residues. The CDR3 loop is CSVLTDSYNEQFF.

The chain is built from TRBV15 and TRBJ1-1. The CDR3 sequence is 15 residues long. Per the germline V gene, CDR1 is LNHNV and CDR2 is YYDKDF (reference sequence). The CDR3 loop reads CATSRDRTLTTEAFF.

The chain carries TRBV29-1 and TRBJ1-2. Per germline, CDR1 SQVTM and CDR2 ANQGSEA. The CDR3 consists of 17 residues. CDR3 sequence: CSVESSGQGNLLDGYTF.

This sequence joins TRBV19 and TRBJ1-1. The CDR3 extends over 11 amino acids. Germline V lookup: CDR1 LNHDA, CDR2 SQIVND (reference sequence). CDR3 amino acids: CATLWGGEAFF.

The rearrangement uses TRBV15 and TRBJ2-7; TCRdb proposes TRBD1, but this gene call is untestable without DNA. CDR3 length: 15 residues. CDR1 is LNHNV, CDR2 YYDKDF, per germline (reference sequence). CDR3 sequence: CATSGGTGVSYEQYF.

The chain uses TRBV29-1 and TRBJ2-1; TCRdb's assignment of TRBD1 cannot be checked, as there is no DNA. The germline CDR1 and CDR2 sequences are SQVTM and ANQGSEA. CDR3 length: 14 residues. Here the CDR3 reads CSVAGVVRDNEQFF.

The V gene is TRBV20-1, the J gene TRBJ2-3; the D call of TRBD2 rests on TCRdb alone, since no DNA is present to check it. CDR3 size: 15 residues. Germline CDR1 and CDR2: DFQATT and SNEGSKA (reference sequence). The CDR3 here is CSASQDSIPTDTQYF.

CDR3 protein: CASSVSGSGANVLTF. The rearrangement uses TRBV9 and TRBJ2-6. The germline CDR1 and CDR2 sequences are SGDLS and YYNGEE. CDR3 size: 15 residues.

The genes are TRBV5-4 and TRBJ1-2. The CDR3 runs 13 residues. The germline V gene has CDR1 SGHNT and CDR2 YYREEE (reference sequence). The chain's CDR3 is CASSLWTGDGYTF.

The V and J genes are TRBV27 and TRBJ1-1; checking the TCRdb D call of TRBD1 is not possible without DNA. The CDR3 contains 13 residues. From germline, CDR1 is MNHEY and CDR2 SMNVEV (reference sequence). The CDR3 sequence: CASGSGLGTEAFF.

The gene calls are TRBV5-6 and TRBJ2-5. This CDR3 has 13 amino acids. Germline V gene sequence: CDR1 SGHDT, CDR2 YYEEEE. This chain's CDR3 is CASSLASGETQYF.

This chain links TRBV28 with TRBJ2-7. This CDR3 is built from 12 residues. CDR1 is MDHEN, CDR2 SYDVKM, per germline. The CDR3: CASRTESYEQYF.

The genes are TRBV5-5 and TRBJ2-5. CDR1 is SGHKS, CDR2 YYEKEE, per germline (reference sequence). The CDR3 extends over 12 amino acids. CDR3 protein: CASSLRTETQYF.

The chain employs TRBV28 and TRBJ2-2; TCRdb proposes TRBD2, but this gene call is untestable without DNA. CDR3 length equals 17 residues. CDR1 MDHEN and CDR2 SYDVKM come from the germline V gene. CDR3 region: CASRPPLGGVDTGELFF.

Here the CDR3 reads CASSTDSTEAFF. The rearrangement uses TRBV6-5 and TRBJ1-1; TCRdb names TRBD1, which stays unverified in the absence of DNA. Germline CDR1 and CDR2: MNHEY and SVGAGI. This CDR3 region has 12 residues.

This chain links TRBV7-9 with TRBJ2-7; no DNA is available, so the TRBD1 call from TCRdb remains unchecked. The CDR3 totals 14 residues. From germline, CDR1 is SEHNR and CDR2 FQNEAQ (reference sequence). The CDR3 is CASSPTGESYEQYF. The full variable domain, its missing parts supplied by reference TRBV7-9 and TRBJ2-7, is DTGVSQNPRHKITKRGQNVTFRCDPISEHNRLYWYRQTLGQGPEFLTYFQNEAQLEKSRLLSDRFSAERPKGSFSTLEIQRTEQGDSAMYLCASSPTGESYEQYFGPGTRLTVT.